Presented here are 18 T cell receptor beta chains from one specimen sequenced in a study of blood T cell repertoires in COVID-19. Sequencing was performed with immunoSEQ multiplex PCR; in TCRdb, only in-frame clones are kept and a portion is missing. The sample lists around 150,000 clones, roughly 89% occurring once. The specimen sequenced was peripheral blood. These TCRs come from a woman in her 70s with COVID-19, enrolled during active disease.

This rearrangement joins TRBV5-4 to TRBJ1-6; D uncertain. The CDR3 spans 14 residues. CDR1 is SGHNT, CDR2 YYREEE, per germline (reference sequence). Deletions cut 0 bases from V and 6 bases from J, with 7 bases between. The DNA for the CDR3 is TGTGCCAGCAGCTTGGCCGGAGTTAATTCACCCCTCCACTTT. The encoded protein is CASSLAGVNSPLHF.

The chain is built from TRBV5-6 and TRBJ1-4; D possibly corresponds to TRBD1 (5 bases). Germline lookup yields CDR1 SGHDT and CDR2 YYEEEE. Trimming took 0 bases from V and 2 from J, leaving 8 bases between them. The CDR3 runs 15 residues. CDR3 bases: TGTGCCAGCAGCTTGGAGGGGTGGACTAATGAAAAACTGTTTTTT. It encodes CASSLEGWTNEKLFF.

This CDR3 is CASKPQGANTIYF. The CDR3 DNA reads as TGCGCCAGTAAACCGCAGGGGGCAAACACCATATATTTT. The gene calls are TRBV10-2 and TRBJ1-3; 8 bases are a match to TRBD1. The CDR3 has 13 amino acids. Germline lookup yields CDR1 WSHSY and CDR2 SAAADI. V was pared by 9 bases and J by 6 bases, with 7 bases of the junction left unmatched.

J is TRBJ1-5 and V is TRBV18; 8 bases match TRBD1. V dropped 0 bases and J dropped 9; count of bases not matched to a gene: 4. The CDR3 runs to 14 residues. Germline V gives CDR1 KGHSH, CDR2 LQKENI. The chain's CDR3 is CASSPPGQDSPQHF. As DNA, the CDR3 is TGTGCCAGCTCACCACCGGGACAGGATTCGCCCCAGCATTTT.

The V call is TRBV2, the J call TRBJ1-6; D is possibly TRBD1 (5 bases). V gave up 7 bases and J gave up 5 bases, with 9 bases separating them. Germline V lookup: CDR1 SNHLY, CDR2 FYNNEI. This CDR3 is built from 13 residues. This chain's CDR3 is CASKGQDNSPLHF. CDR3 coding DNA: TGTGCCAGCAAGGGGCAGGATAATTCACCCCTCCACTTT.

The chain links TRBV28 to TRBJ1-1; 7 bases align to TRBD1. The CDR3 runs 14 residues. Unmatched junction bases numbered 3, after V lost 5 bases and J lost 0 bases. CDR1 is MDHEN, CDR2 SYDVKM, per germline. The CDR3 region is CASSKQGMNTEAFF. The DNA of the CDR3 is TGTGCCAGCAGTAAACAGGGGATGAACACTGAAGCTTTCTTT.

This chain uses TRBV28 with TRBJ2-2; 10 nucleotides agree with TRBD1. Germline CDR1 is MDHEN and CDR2 is SYDVKM. The J segment lost 2 bases and the V segment lost 11 bases, leaving 5 bases of the junction unmatched. There are 14 residues in the CDR3. DNA for the CDR3: TGTGCCTCCGGACAGGGGGAAAACACCGGGGAGCTGTTTTTT. Protein: CASGQGENTGELFF.

This sequence joins TRBV2 and TRBJ2-1, with a possible D match to TRBD1 (6 bases). V was clipped by 3 bases and J by 14 bases, with 20 bases between them. This CDR3 is built from 14 residues. Per germline, CDR1 SNHLY and CDR2 FYNNEI. For the CDR3, the DNA is TGTGCCAGCAGTGAGGTTCTACAGGGCCCCTTGGAGTTCTTC. Amino acids: CASSEVLQGPLEFF. Using reference TRBV2 and TRBJ2-1 for the parts outside the CDR3, the full variable domain is EPEVTQTPSHQVTQMGQEVILRCVPISNHLYFYWYRQILGQKVEFLVSFYNNEISEKSEIFDDQFSVERPDGSNFTLKIRSTKLEDSAMYFCASSEVLQGPLEFFGPGTRLTVL.

This clone has just a few counts. The J gene is TRBJ1-5, the V gene TRBV28; 10 bases line up with TRBD1. Germline CDR1 and CDR2: MDHEN and SYDVKM. Losses at the gene ends were 8 bases for V and 0 bases for J; bases not matched to a gene: 13. The CDR3 runs 18 residues. The CDR3: CASGGQGDPLYSNQPQHF. CDR3 sequence (DNA): TGTGCCAGCGGCGGACAGGGGGACCCCCTTTATAGCAATCAGCCCCAGCATTTT.

This chain uses TRBV3-1 (or the pseudogene TRBV3-2) with TRBJ2-7; 7 bases line up with TRBD1. The CDR3 runs 13 residues. Per the germline V gene, CDR1 is LGHDT and CDR2 is YNNKEL (reference sequence). V shed 1 base, J shed 4 bases, and the junction held 1 base outside the gene matches. The CDR3 reads CASSQGQGYEQYF. CDR3 nucleotides: TGTGCCAGCAGCCAAGGACAGGGTTACGAGCAGTACTTC.

This clone occurred a few times. The rearrangement links TRBV14 to TRBJ1-6; D ambiguous. V shed 4 bases and J shed 3 bases, with 16 bases lying between them. Germline values: CDR1 SGHDN, CDR2 FVKESK. This CDR3 is 17 amino acids long. The CDR3 reads CASSRSGSQSYNSPLHF. CDR3 DNA: TGTGCCAGCAGCCGTTCGGGGTCCCAAAGCTATAATTCACCCCTCCACTTT.

The rearrangement uses TRBV7-9 and TRBJ1-2, with 9 bases that match TRBD1. Germline CDR1 is SEHNR and CDR2 is FQNEAQ (reference sequence). The V segment lost 3 bases and the J segment 4 bases; nucleotides outside the gene matches: 6. CDR3 length equals 15 residues. The chain's CDR3 is CASSFRQGVGYGYTF. The CDR3 bases are TGTGCCAGCAGCTTCAGACAGGGGGTTGGCTATGGCTACACCTTC.

This clone occurred a few times. V and J are TRBV7-9 and TRBJ1-2; possibly TRBD1 for D (6 bases). Trimming shortened V by 5 bases and J by 5 bases, and 18 bases separated the two germline ends. CDR1 and CDR2 (germline): SEHNR, FQNEAQ (reference sequence). This CDR3 has 15 residues. CDR3 residues: CASSPARGGNYGYTF. The CDR3 nucleotides read TGTGCCAGCAGCCCAGCTAGAGGGGGTAATTATGGCTACACCTTC.

This chain links TRBV7-9 with TRBJ2-1, with 10 bases matching TRBD1. The CDR3 runs 16 residues. CDR1 SEHNR and CDR2 FQNEAQ come from the germline V gene (reference sequence). J gave up 6 bases and V 6 bases, and 11 bases lay outside the gene matches. The CDR3 here is CASRRYGTGDFNEQFF. The CDR3 coding sequence is TGTGCCAGCAGACGTTACGGGACAGGGGACTTCAATGAGCAGTTCTTC.

The chain combines TRBV5-1 with TRBJ1-2, with unresolved D. Trimming removed 2 bases from V and 6 bases from J, with 17 bases in between. Germline CDR1 reads SGHRS; CDR2 reads YFSETQ. CDR3 length equals 15 residues. In DNA form, the CDR3 reads TGCGCCAGCAGCTTTCATGACTCCCGGGAGGATGGCTACACCTTC. Encoded protein: CASSFHDSREDGYTF. Full variable domain (missing parts from reference TRBV5-1 and TRBJ1-2): KAGVTQTPRYLIKTRGQQVTLSCSPISGHRSVSWYQQTPGQGLQFLFEYFSETQRNKGNFPGRFSGRQFSNSRSEMNVSTLELGDSALYLCASSFHDSREDGYTFGSGTRLTVV.

This chain joins TRBV6-1 and TRBJ1-2; 7 bases are a match to TRBD1. This CDR3 contains 13 residues. Germline V lookup: CDR1 MNHNS, CDR2 SASEGT. V dropped 2 bases and J dropped 8; count of bases not matched to a gene: 5. In DNA form, the CDR3 reads TGTGCCAGCAGTGAAACCCACAGGGGCGGCTACACCTTC. It specifies CASSETHRGGYTF.

The V and J genes are TRBV11-2 and TRBJ2-5, with 16 bases aligning to TRBD2. The germline V gene has CDR1 SGHAT and CDR2 FQNNGV. The CDR3 covers 17 residues. Losses at the gene ends were 5 bases for V and 1 base for J; bases not matched to a gene: 4. The CDR3 region has the DNA TGTGCCAGCAGCCCGGGGACTAGCGGGGGGGCCCAAGAGACCCAGTACTTC. It translates to CASSPGTSGGAQETQYF.

The chain combines TRBV7-2 with TRBJ1-1; D perhaps matches TRBD1 (5 bases). Germline lookup yields CDR1 SGHTA and CDR2 FQGNSA. V was shortened by 5 bases and J by 3 bases, with 13 bases between the two germline ends. This CDR3 has 14 residues. DNA of the CDR3: TGTGCCAGCAGCGGAGGGGCCAGGTACACTGAAGCTTTCTTT. This translates into CASSGGARYTEAFF.